The rows below give T cell receptor beta chains drawn from one sample of a study of T cells expressing NK-cell markers. TCRdb reprocessed the 5' RACE reads and stores each CDR3 protein as one record, lacking DNA. The table gives about 460,000 distinct CDR3 sequences; the top ten clones make up approximately 1.4% of it. The source material was blood T cells: a sorted CD56 or NKG2C T cell subset, CD4+ or CD8+ T cells, or bulk PBMC T cells (not recorded which). The receptor set was obtained from a woman in her forties or fifties in good health. The CDR3 runs from the conserved cysteine through the conserved F or W.

V gene,J gene,CDR3 protein
TRBV2,TRBJ2-4,CASSPGTSGLIQYF
TRBV7-9,TRBJ1-1,CASRHALWVNTEAFF
TRBV6-5,TRBJ1-2,CASSYLRAAYGYTF
TRBV13,TRBJ2-7,CAGRRGPYEQYF
TRBV5-1,TRBJ2-3,CASSPRATRGTDTQYF
TRBV20-1,TRBJ2-3,CSARDPPGSSTDTQYF
TRBV30,TRBJ2-1,CAYSTSGTYNEQFF
TRBV9,TRBJ2-7,CASSLRPVGEQYF
TRBV11-3,TRBJ2-5,CASSLGPRWETQYF
TRBV20-1,TRBJ2-1,CSATSSAANYNEQFF
TRBV7-2,TRBJ2-1,CASSLSTFFAGENNEQFF
TRBV12-3/TRBV12-4,TRBJ1-3,CASSPSTGSGNTIYF
TRBV5-1,TRBJ2-1,CASSGTGTSGRWAYNEQFF
TRBV24-1,TRBJ1-1,CATSDSPGTGGRGAFF
TRBV6-5,TRBJ1-6,CASSYDGFSSPLHF
TRBV5-1,TRBJ2-2,CASSAALAGRNTGELFF
TRBV3-1,TRBJ2-1,CATIPGNEQFF
TRBV29-1,TRBJ2-6,CSVVILDGKLSGANVLTF
TRBV7-6,TRBJ2-2,CASSLLPIAGGNTGELFF
TRBV11-1,TRBJ2-1,CASRKDRGTGFSYNEQFF
TRBV5-1,TRBJ1-2,CASSSGDGYTF
TRBV20-1,TRBJ1-2,CSARETGAYGYTF
TRBV12-3/TRBV12-4,TRBJ1-2,CASSFGRRRPNYGYTF
TRBV27,TRBJ1-3,CASKKSGAYSGNTIYF
TRBV27,TRBJ1-1,CASKRPDRDRKNTEAFF